This entry lists 15 T cell receptor beta chains sequenced from one sample in a study of memory CD4+ T cells and cytomegalovirus serostatus. Single viable CD3+CD4+CD8-CD45RO+ cells were sorted as the memory CD4+ T cells. This table comes from immunoSEQ multiplex PCR, and its TCRdb copy is limited to in-frame clones, with some not included. The table lists roughly 49,000 clones, around four fifths of them singletons, with less than 1% in the top ten. Sequencing input: memory CD4+ T cells from blood. The receptors come from an adult in good health and CMV-seronegative.

This clone was seen a few times. The J gene is TRBJ2-3, the V gene TRBV7-8; D possibly uses TRBD1 or TRBD2 (6 bases each). V was pared by 0 bases and J by 1 base, with 14 bases between. Germline V gene lookup returns CDR1 SGHVS and CDR2 FQNEAQ. This CDR3 is 17 amino acids long. CDR3 in amino acids: CASSLARLEGGTDTQYF. The CDR3 bases are TGTGCCAGCAGCTTAGCGCGGTTGGAGGGGGGCACAGATACGCAGTATTTT.

This clone was counted only a few times. J is TRBJ2-2 and V is TRBV4-2, with D tentatively TRBD1 (6 bases). V was trimmed by 4 bases and J by 2 bases, leaving 11 bases between them. The CDR3 has 15 amino acids. The germline V gene encodes CDR1 LGHNA and CDR2 YNFKEQ. CDR3 sequence reads: CASSPSDRNTGELFF. CDR3 in DNA: TGTGCCAGCAGCCCGTCGGACAGAAACACCGGGGAGCTGTTTTTT.

This rearrangement joins TRBV2 to TRBJ2-7; 8 positions agree with TRBD2. CDR3 length: 14 amino acids. Germline V gene sequence: CDR1 SNHLY, CDR2 FYNNEI. J gave up 4 bases and V 3 bases, and 5 bases lay outside the gene matches. The CDR3 spells CASSEAGGEYEQYF. CDR3 in DNA: TGTGCCAGCAGTGAGGCCGGGGGGGAGTACGAGCAGTACTTC.

CDR3 DNA: TGTGCCAGCAGCTCCGGGACAGGGTTTAACTATGGCTACACCTTC. As protein: CASSSGTGFNYGYTF. The chain employs TRBV7-9 and TRBJ1-2, with 9 bases matching TRBD1. Trimming removed 4 bases from V and 1 base from J; junction bases left unmatched: 4. Looked up from germline, CDR1 is SEHNR and CDR2 is FQNEAQ (reference sequence). The CDR3 contains 15 residues.

This chain connects TRBV28 to TRBJ1-5; D uncertain. CDR1 MDHEN and CDR2 SYDVKM come from the germline V gene. V was clipped by 6 bases and J by 7 bases, with 13 bases between them. This CDR3 has 13 residues. In DNA form, the CDR3 reads TGTGCCAGCAGAAGCGGGGTCAGCCAGCCCCAGCATTTT. Protein: CASRSGVSQPQHF.

This clone was counted once. The gene calls are TRBV30 and TRBJ2-7, with 7 bases identical to TRBD2. The CDR3 extends over 14 amino acids. Looked up from germline, CDR1 is GTSNPN and CDR2 is SVGIG (reference sequence). The V gene end was trimmed by 1 base and the J gene end by 1 base; junction bases not matched to a gene: 4. CDR3 residues: CAWSDPGRSYEQYF. The CDR3 coding sequence is TGTGCCTGGAGTGACCCCGGGAGGTCCTACGAGCAGTACTTC.

The gene calls are TRBV6-1 and TRBJ2-7, with D possibly TRBD2 on 6 matching bases. V was pared by 6 bases and J by 2 bases, with 14 bases between. Germline V gives CDR1 MNHNS, CDR2 SASEGT. This CDR3 region has 14 residues. The CDR3 spells CASSAEGPTYEQYF. In DNA, the CDR3 is TGTGCCAGCAGCGCGGAGGGGCCTACCTACGAGCAGTACTTC.

This chain connects TRBV25-1 to TRBJ1-2; possibly TRBD1 for D (6 bases). Between the trimmed V and J ends, which lost 6 bases and 8 bases, there was a span of 10 bases. Germline V lookup: CDR1 MGHDK, CDR2 SYGVNS. The CDR3 is 11 amino acids. CDR3 sequence reads: CASRDSTGYTF. In DNA, the CDR3 is TGTGCCAGCAGGGACAGCACCGGCTACACCTTC.

The V call is TRBV30, the J call TRBJ1-6; D possibly corresponds to TRBD1 (5 bases). The CDR3 contains 12 residues. V was trimmed by 3 bases and J by 9 bases, leaving 9 bases between them. Germline CDR1 GTSNPN, CDR2 SVGIG (reference sequence). The CDR3 protein is CAWRGRGSPLHF. The CDR3 DNA reads as TGTGCCTGGAGGGGGCGAGGTTCACCCCTCCACTTT. The full variable domain, completed using reference TRBV30 and TRBJ1-6, is SQTIHQWPATLVQPVGSPLSLECTVEGTSNPNLYWYRQAAGRGLQLLFYSVGIGQISSEVPQNLSASRPQDRQFILSSKKLLLSDSGFYLCAWRGRGSPLHFGNGTRLTVT.

The gene calls are TRBV19 and TRBJ1-4, with a tentative D call TRBD1 (6 bases). The CDR3 runs to 17 residues. Trimming took off 8 bases at V and 0 bases at J, with 19 bases between the two ends. Germline values: CDR1 LNHDA, CDR2 SQIVND (reference sequence). The DNA for the CDR3 is TGTGCCAGTGTGGAAAAGGGGGGGTATGCAACTAATGAAAAACTGTTTTTT. Translation: CASVEKGGYATNEKLFF.

The V call is TRBV5-6, the J call TRBJ2-5; no clear D gene. From germline, CDR1 is SGHDT and CDR2 YYEEEE. The CDR3 is 13 residues long. The V gene lost 0 bases and the J gene lost 5 bases, with 8 bases spanning the gap. The CDR3 here is CASSLVHTETQYF. Written as DNA, the CDR3 is TGTGCCAGCAGCTTGGTACATACGGAGACCCAGTACTTC.

The rearrangement joins TRBV30 to TRBJ2-5; the D gene is possibly TRBD2 (5 bases). The germline CDR1 and CDR2 sequences are GTSNPN and SVGIG (reference sequence). With 1 base removed from V and 3 bases from J, the gap between germline ends came to 15 bases. There are 15 residues in the CDR3. CDR3 amino acids: CAWSAPGLGKETQYF. The CDR3 DNA reads as TGTGCCTGGAGTGCCCCCGGACTGGGTAAAGAGACCCAGTACTTC.

The chain recombines TRBV4-1 with TRBJ2-6; D is possibly TRBD2 (6 bases). Trimming left V 1 base short and J 3 bases short, with 10 bases between. Germline CDR1 is MGHRA and CDR2 is YSYEKL. The CDR3 length is 16 residues. The CDR3 bases are TGCGCCAGCAGCCAAGGGAGGGCCCGTGGGGCCAACGTCCTGACTTTC. Protein: CASSQGRARGANVLTF.

This chain joins TRBV11-3 and TRBJ2-5; 7 bases line up with TRBD1. The CDR3 runs to 15 residues. Germline V gene data show CDR1 as SGHNT and CDR2 as YENEEA. The V gene end was trimmed by 5 bases and the J gene end by 2 bases; junction bases not matched to a gene: 8. This chain's CDR3 is CASSQVTGAQETQYF. The CDR3, as DNA: TGTGCCAGCAGCCAAGTCACAGGGGCGCAAGAGACCCAGTACTTC.

The chain couples TRBV9 to TRBJ1-1; possibly TRBD1 for D (5 bases). The CDR3 extends over 15 amino acids. Trimming removed 2 bases at V and 8 bases at J, with 19 bases between. Germline V gene lookup returns CDR1 SGDLS and CDR2 YYNGEE. The CDR3: CASSVGGSPIGEAFF. The CDR3 DNA is TGTGCCAGCAGCGTGGGGGGTTCCCCTATCGGGGAAGCTTTCTTT.